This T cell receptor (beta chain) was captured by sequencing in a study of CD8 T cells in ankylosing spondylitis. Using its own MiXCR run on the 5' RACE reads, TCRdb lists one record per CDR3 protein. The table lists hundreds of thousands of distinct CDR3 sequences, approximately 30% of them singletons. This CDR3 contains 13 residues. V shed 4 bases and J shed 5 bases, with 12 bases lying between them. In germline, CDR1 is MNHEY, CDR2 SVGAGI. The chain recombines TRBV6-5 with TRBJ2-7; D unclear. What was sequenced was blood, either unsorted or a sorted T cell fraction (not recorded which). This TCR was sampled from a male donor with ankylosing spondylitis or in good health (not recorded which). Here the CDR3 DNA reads TGTGCCAGCAGTTCAAACCTAGGGAACGAGCAGTACTTC. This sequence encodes CASSSNLGNEQYF.